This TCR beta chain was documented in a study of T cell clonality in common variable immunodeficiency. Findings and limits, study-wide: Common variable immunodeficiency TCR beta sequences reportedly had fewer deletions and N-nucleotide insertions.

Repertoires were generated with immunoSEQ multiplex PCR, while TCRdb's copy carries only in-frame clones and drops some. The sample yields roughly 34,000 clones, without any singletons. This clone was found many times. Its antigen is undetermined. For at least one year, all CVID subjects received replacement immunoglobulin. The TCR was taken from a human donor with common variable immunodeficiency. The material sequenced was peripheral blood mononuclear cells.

The CDR3 spells CASSLRLAGPYEQYF. The part of the CDR3 DNA that was read is TGTGCCAGCAGTTTACGACTAGCGGGACCCTACGAG. The chain uses TRBV27 and TRBJ2-7; 11 nucleotides agree with TRBD2. The read stops 3 residues short of the end of the CDR3; the missing end is completed from the germline J gene. This CDR3 has 15 amino acids. CDR1 and CDR2 from the germline V gene are MNHEY and SMNVEV (reference sequence). V lost 2 bases to trimming and J lost 2 bases; unmatched junction nucleotides: 2.